This TCR beta chain was documented in a study of T cell changes during pregnancy in multiple sclerosis. Only in-frame clones appear in the TCRdb table, and some are missing; sequencing was by immunoSEQ multiplex PCR. The data contain tens of thousands of clones, 93% of them seen just once; the ten biggest clones take up 3.5% to 4.5%. The germline V gene has CDR1 SGHRS and CDR2 YFSETQ. V shed 6 bases and J 2 bases; nucleotides not matched to a gene: 4. The CDR3 spans 13 residues. Sequenced material: CD8+ T cells from peripheral blood mononuclear cells, taken in the second trimester of pregnancy. This chain uses TRBV5-1 with TRBJ2-5; 7 bases line up with TRBD2. This TCR came from a female donor with multiple sclerosis, enrolled in a pregnancy study. The CDR3 DNA sequence: TGCGCCAGCAACACGGGACTACAAGAGACCCAGTACTTC. It translates to CASNTGLQETQYF.